This T cell receptor beta chain was obtained from a study of control samples from healthy donors and cancer patients. Produced via immunoSEQ multiplex PCR; TCRdb's table is partial and in-frame only. Found here are approximately 190,000 clones, approximately 90% of them singletons; the top ten hold approximately 1.8%. The source of this sequence is a man aged 25 to 40 in good health. Source material: blood.

CDR3: CASSYQGGDTEAFF. CDR3 coding DNA: TGTGCCAGCAGTTACCAGGGAGGTGACACTGAAGCTTTCTTT. The rearrangement links TRBV6-5 to TRBJ1-1; TRBD1 might be the D (5 bases). CDR3 length equals 14 residues. Germline CDR1 MNHEY, CDR2 SVGAGI. V dropped 2 bases and J dropped 3 bases, with 10 bases sitting between them.